Each of the 2 T cell receptor beta chains below was sequenced from the same sample in a study of blood T cell repertoires in COVID-19. Method: immunoSEQ multiplex PCR; TCRdb's copy keeps in-frame clones and lacks some. Here the sample spans 150,000 to 200,000 clones, roughly 82% being singletons. Sequencing used peripheral blood. The receptors come from a woman aged 25 to 39 with acute or convalescent COVID-19.

V and J are TRBV6-1 and TRBJ1-4; D gene uncertain. The CDR3 sequence is 13 residues long. Trimming removed 10 bases at V and 7 bases at J, with 16 bases between. The germline V gene has CDR1 MNHNS and CDR2 SASEGT. CDR3 protein: CANETGRSEKLFF. CDR3 nucleotide sequence: TGTGCCAACGAGACGGGGAGGAGTGAAAAACTGTTTTTT.

J is TRBJ1-1 and V is TRBV28, with 9 positions matching TRBD1. Germline V gives CDR1 MDHEN, CDR2 SYDVKM. This CDR3 has 18 residues. V lost 7 bases and J lost 1; bases outside the gene matches: 16. The CDR3 region is CASNSLTRDRVRNTEAFF. The CDR3 nucleotides read TGTGCCAGCAACTCGCTCACCCGGGACAGGGTTCGGAACACTGAAGCTTTCTTT.